This T cell receptor beta chain originates from a study of blood T cell repertoires in COVID-19. Only a few counts were recorded for this clone. Sequenced by immunoSEQ multiplex PCR; TCRdb stores in-frame clones only, minus some. The sample has a few hundred thousand clones; around 84% are singletons. The CDR3 has 14 amino acids. Trimming removed 6 bases at V and 4 bases at J, with 13 bases between. The germline gives CDR1 MDHEN, CDR2 SYDVKM. The sequence was obtained from a man under 40 with acute COVID-19. Sequencing used PBMCs or T cells enriched from blood (not recorded which). The chain combines TRBV28 with TRBJ1-3, with D possibly TRBD1 on 5 matching bases. CDR3 bases: TGTGCCAGCAGATCGACAGTGGGAGGAAACACCATATATTTT. Translating it yields CASRSTVGGNTIYF.